These 6 T cell receptor beta chains were sequenced from one sample in a study of blood T cell repertoires in COVID-19. TCRdb's copy holds only in-frame clones and misses some; the assay was immunoSEQ multiplex PCR. This table has 140,000 to 150,000 clones, roughly 84% appearing once. Sequencing used peripheral blood. The receptor set was obtained from a man in his 60s with active or convalescent COVID-19.

The chain combines TRBV4-3 with TRBJ1-1; TRBD1 might be the D (6 bases). Germline assignment: CDR1 LGHNA and CDR2 YSLEER. CDR3 length: 15 amino acids. Deletions cut 4 bases from V and 4 bases from J, with 16 bases between. CDR3: CASSPNGQTSTEAFF. The CDR3 coding sequence is TGCGCCAGCAGCCCTAACGGACAGACCTCCACTGAAGCTTTCTTT.

The J gene is TRBJ2-2, the V gene TRBV6-5, with D perhaps TRBD1 (6 bases). The germline gives CDR1 MNHEY, CDR2 SVGAGI. Trimming pared 8 bases from V and 8 bases from J, leaving 15 bases between. The CDR3 totals 13 residues. The CDR3 DNA follows: TGTGCCAGCGGCCCTTCCAGGGGTGGGGAGCTGTTTTTT. It yields the protein CASGPSRGGELFF.

The CDR3 sequence is CASSRGQGAAGNQPQHF. The DNA of the CDR3 is TGTGCCAGCTCCAGGGGACAGGGGGCTGCGGGAAATCAGCCCCAGCATTTT. V usage is TRBV18 and J usage is TRBJ1-5, with 12 nucleotides matching TRBD1. J lost 4 bases, V lost 6 bases, and 10 bases had no gene match. Looked up from germline, CDR1 is KGHSH and CDR2 is LQKENI. The CDR3 loop spans 17 amino acids.

This chain links TRBV15 with TRBJ1-1, with a weak D call TRBD1 (6 bases). This CDR3 contains 13 residues. Trimming removed 2 bases from V and 6 bases from J, with 10 bases in between. Germline loops: CDR1 LNHNV, CDR2 YYDKDF (reference sequence). The CDR3 DNA is TGTGCCACCAGCAGAACAGGGTATCCTGAAGCTTTCTTT. It specifies CATSRTGYPEAFF.

The chain recombines TRBV7-2 with TRBJ2-5; tentatively, D is TRBD2 (5 bases). The V and J ends lost 5 bases and 4 bases respectively, with 11 bases between them. This CDR3 region has 13 residues. In germline, CDR1 is SGHTA, CDR2 FQGNSA. The CDR3 spells CASSKGGAETQYF. CDR3 bases: TGTGCCAGCAGCAAAGGAGGAGCAGAGACCCAGTACTTC.

The chain links TRBV3-1 (or the pseudogene TRBV3-2) to TRBJ1-2; D gene ambiguous. The CDR3 sequence is 15 residues long. Germline-derived CDR1 and CDR2 are LGHDT and YNNKEL (reference sequence). Between the trimmed V and J ends, which lost 0 bases and 4 bases, there was a span of 12 bases. CDR3 sequence reads: CASSQEVGGFYGYTF. The DNA for the CDR3 is TGTGCCAGCAGCCAAGAAGTGGGAGGCTTCTATGGCTACACCTTC.